The rows below give T cell receptor beta chains drawn from one sample of a study of shared clonotypes between healthy human individuals. Method: immunoSEQ multiplex PCR; TCRdb's copy keeps in-frame clones and lacks some. The repertoire holds about 340,000 clones, more than 60% seen once, with more than 9% in the top ten. Sequenced: memory CD4+ T cells sorted from blood. The receptors were sampled from a man aged 30 to 39 in good health. Each CDR3 is given with its conserved first and last residue. Fields, in order: V gene, J gene, CDR3 protein.

>TRBV28|TRBJ1-5
CASSRIQGVAQPQHF
>TRBV29-1|TRBJ1-1
CSAGSWDGEAFF
>TRBV28|TRBJ2-7
CASSSALTQAPLTYEQYF
>TRBV2|TRBJ1-1
CASSEGGWDTEAFF
>TRBV6-1|TRBJ2-1
CASSVAGGNYNEQFF
>TRBV29-1|TRBJ2-3
CSAPPQAGTSGSRDTQYF
>TRBV7-2|TRBJ2-5
CASNTGQGETQYF
>TRBV5-1|TRBJ2-6
CASSLDSATGASGANVLTF
>TRBV4-1|TRBJ2-3
CASTLAGFTDTQYF
>TRBV5-6|TRBJ1-1
CASKPAGSNTEAFF
>TRBV7-8|TRBJ1-5
CASQADRVGNQPQHF
>TRBV29-1|TRBJ1-4
CSVRTQNEKLFF
>TRBV28|TRBJ1-2
CASNGVGYGYTF
>TRBV18|TRBJ2-2
CASSPRQDAGELFF
>TRBV19|TRBJ1-1
CASSIQGIAEAFF
>TRBV29-1|TRBJ1-1
CSASRGPTEAFF
>TRBV28|TRBJ2-5
CASSPIRRGEETQYF
>TRBV4-3|TRBJ2-1
CASSQHILAGVANEQFF
>TRBV5-6|TRBJ2-7
CASSLWMAGSSYEQYF
>TRBV2|TRBJ2-7
CASSVDRPDQYSYEQYF
>TRBV5-4|TRBJ1-1
CASSLAGRNTEAFF
>TRBV27|TRBJ2-1
CASTRTSGRWYEQFF
>TRBV28|TRBJ1-5
CASSFAGDQPQHF
>TRBV9|TRBJ1-2
CASSTTGTSYGYTF
>TRBV5-1|TRBJ2-5
CASRRGESQETQYF
>TRBV20-1|TRBJ1-1
CSASGDTEAFF
>TRBV4-1|TRBJ1-4
CASSQDRATNEKLFF
>TRBV29-1|TRBJ1-1
CSVEAPPDSMNTEAFF
>TRBV6-5|TRBJ2-7
CASSYSPSGRDF
>TRBV7-2|TRBJ2-7
CASRRQTRQGGEQYF
>TRBV10-3|TRBJ2-7
CAISEERTYQYF
>TRBV10-3|TRBJ2-1
CAISESGARRDFWSYNEQFF
>TRBV7-9|TRBJ2-2
CASRPGQANTGELFF
>TRBV10-1|TRBJ2-1
CASRDPSVLQMFF
>TRBV5-6|TRBJ2-2
CASTQTGRAGGELFF
>TRBV14|TRBJ2-3
CASSPLAGGRGTDTQYF
>TRBV7-9|TRBJ1-2
CASSLPTRGSRPNYGYTF
>TRBV2|TRBJ2-7
CASSENSDLYEQYF
>TRBV6-1|TRBJ2-1
CATGRESYNEQFF
>TRBV6-6|TRBJ2-7
CASEGDGTSGYEQYF
>TRBV25-1|TRBJ2-7
CASSDFSGRAYEQYF